Each of the 18 T cell receptor beta chains below was sequenced from the same sample in a study of beta chain features in type 1 diabetes. Sequencing targeted expressed TCRB transcripts, as all isolated RNA had been reverse transcribed. TCRdb's table, derived via immunoSEQ multiplex PCR, lists solely in-frame clones and lacks some. The table has 300,000 to 450,000 clones, around 12% seen once. Material for sequencing was naive CD4+ T cells from blood. The receptors stem from a young man in good health.

The chain links TRBV30 to TRBJ1-5; 12 nucleotides match TRBD1. Germline lookup yields CDR1 GTSNPN and CDR2 SVGIG (reference sequence). The CDR3 contains 17 residues. With V trimmed by 3 bases and J by 2 bases, 8 bases remained unmatched. The CDR3 DNA reads TGTGCCTGGAGCCGGGACAGGGGGCGAGAGGGCAATCAGCCCCAGCATTTT. It yields the protein CAWSRDRGREGNQPQHF.

CDR3 region: CASSPRGQQGTGELFF. DNA for the CDR3: TGTGCCAGCAGCCCCCGGGGACAGCAGGGGACCGGGGAGCTGTTTTTT. This chain uses TRBV7-9 with TRBJ2-2; 7 bases match TRBD1. J lost 5 bases, V lost 5 bases, and 11 bases had no gene match. This CDR3 region has 16 residues. Germline values: CDR1 SEHNR, CDR2 FQNEAQ (reference sequence).

The chain combines TRBV10-3 with TRBJ1-6, with 11 bases identical to TRBD1. CDR1 is ENHRY, CDR2 SYGVKD, per germline. J was trimmed by 7 bases and V by 5 bases; bases with no gene match: 4. The CDR3 is 15 residues long. The CDR3 coding sequence is TGTGCCATCAGTCTCGGACAGGGGGCCAATTCACCCCTCCACTTT. As protein: CAISLGQGANSPLHF.

This clone was detected a few times. V is TRBV11-3 and J is TRBJ2-5; 8 nucleotides line up with TRBD1. Germline values: CDR1 SGHNT, CDR2 YENEEA. The V gene end was trimmed by 5 bases and the J gene end by 4 bases; junction bases not matched to a gene: 15. The CDR3 contains 17 residues. The CDR3 protein is CASSALTQGARGETQYF. CDR3 bases: TGTGCCAGCAGCGCTCTAACTCAGGGGGCGCGGGGAGAGACCCAGTACTTC.

This clone was picked up a small number of times. The rearrangement links TRBV29-1 to TRBJ1-1, with D possibly TRBD1 on 6 matching bases. Trimming took 1 base from V and 5 from J, leaving 11 bases between them. This CDR3 region has 13 residues. Germline values: CDR1 SQVTM, CDR2 ANQGSEA. CDR3 bases: TGCAGCGTTGAAGGACAGGCTCGTACTGAAGCTTTCTTT. Translation: CSVEGQARTEAFF.

The sample holds a few counts of this clone. This chain connects TRBV5-1 to TRBJ2-7, with 14 bases aligning to TRBD2. V lost 3 bases to trimming and J lost 3 bases; unmatched junction nucleotides: 2. The CDR3 extends over 15 amino acids. Germline V lookup: CDR1 SGHRS, CDR2 YFSETQ. The CDR3 nucleotides read TGCGCCAGCAGCTCCGGGACTAGCGGGAGCTACGAGCAGTACTTC. It specifies CASSSGTSGSYEQYF.

The sample holds a few counts of this clone. J is TRBJ2-1 and V is TRBV29-1; D might be TRBD1 (6 bases). This CDR3 has 14 amino acids. Germline CDR1 SQVTM, CDR2 ANQGSEA. The germline V and J ends were trimmed by 5 bases and 0 bases, with 11 bases remaining between them. CDR3 in amino acids: CSVQGLFSYNEQFF. The DNA for the CDR3 is TGCAGCGTTCAGGGGCTCTTCTCCTACAATGAGCAGTTCTTC.

The chain uses TRBV2 and TRBJ2-2, with D maybe TRBD1 (6 bases). Germline values: CDR1 SNHLY, CDR2 FYNNEI. Trimming left V 7 bases short and J 0 bases short, with 12 bases between. This CDR3 has 15 amino acids. The CDR3, as DNA: TGTGCCAGCACAACAGGGATTACGAACACCGGGGAGCTGTTTTTT. Protein product: CASTTGITNTGELFF. Full variable domain (missing parts from reference TRBV2 and TRBJ2-2): EPEVTQTPSHQVTQMGQEVILRCVPISNHLYFYWYRQILGQKVEFLVSFYNNEISEKSEIFDDQFSVERPDGSNFTLKIRSTKLEDSAMYFCASTTGITNTGELFFGEGSRLTVL.

The chain recombines TRBV4-3 with TRBJ2-1; 9 positions match TRBD2. Germline V lookup: CDR1 LGHNA, CDR2 YSLEER. This CDR3 is 15 amino acids long. V gave up 9 bases and J gave up 5 bases; unmatched junction bases: 11. CDR3 DNA sequence: TGCGCCAGTAGGAGGTCCCTAGCGGGGAACAATGAGCAGTTCTTC. Translation: CASRRSLAGNNEQFF.

This clone appeared a few times. V usage is TRBV4-3 and J usage is TRBJ2-3, with 12 bases matching TRBD2. This CDR3 is built from 17 residues. The germline CDR1 and CDR2 sequences are LGHNA and YSLEER. With V trimmed by 4 bases and J by 5 bases, 10 bases remained unmatched. CDR3 coding DNA: TGCGCCAGCAGCCTTGGTCTCGGGACTAGCGGGCAAGATACGCAGTATTTT. This codes for CASSLGLGTSGQDTQYF.

The chain links TRBV7-2 to TRBJ1-2; 8 nucleotides agree with TRBD1. The CDR3 consists of 14 residues. CDR1 is SGHTA, CDR2 FQGNSA, per germline. V lost 5 bases and J lost 4; bases outside the gene matches: 6. CDR3 in amino acids: CASSQRTGIYGYTF. CDR3 DNA sequence: TGTGCCAGCAGCCAGCGGACAGGGATCTATGGCTACACCTTC.

This clone was counted many times. The chain couples TRBV29-1 to TRBJ2-5, with D perhaps TRBD1 (6 bases). V was trimmed by 5 bases and J by 4 bases, leaving 14 bases between them. The CDR3 covers 13 residues. Germline loops: CDR1 SQVTM, CDR2 ANQGSEA. CDR3 nucleotides: TGCAGCGTTCCCTCAGGGGCGGGAGAGACCCAGTACTTC. Its protein product is CSVPSGAGETQYF.

The chain joins TRBV2 to TRBJ2-3; 10 positions match TRBD1. The ends lost 6 bases at V and 4 bases at J; junction bases unmatched: 4. CDR3 length equals 14 residues. Germline V gives CDR1 SNHLY, CDR2 FYNNEI. For the CDR3, the DNA is TGTGCCAGCAGCCGACAGGGGGCGTCAGATACGCAGTATTTT. This sequence encodes CASSRQGASDTQYF.

The rearrangement uses TRBV4-3 and TRBJ1-1, with a weak D call TRBD1 (5 bases). V shed 0 bases and J shed 0 bases, with 8 bases lying between them. This CDR3 is 15 amino acids long. CDR1 and CDR2 from the germline V gene are LGHNA and YSLEER. This CDR3 is CASSQDSRVNTEAFF. In nucleotides, the CDR3 is TGCGCCAGCAGCCAAGACAGCAGGGTGAACACTGAAGCTTTCTTT.

This clone was picked up a small number of times. The chain joins TRBV27 to TRBJ1-5, with a possible D match to TRBD1 (6 bases). From germline, CDR1 is MNHEY and CDR2 SMNVEV (reference sequence). V lost 5 bases to trimming and J lost 2 bases, with 10 bases between them. The CDR3 is 14 residues long. The CDR3, as DNA: TGTGCCAGCAGTATCAGACAGGGCAATCAGCCCCAGCATTTT. Protein product: CASSIRQGNQPQHF.

This chain uses TRBV4-3 with TRBJ2-7, with TRBD1 matching over 10 bases. Germline CDR1 is LGHNA and CDR2 is YSLEER. There are 12 residues in the CDR3. The J segment lost 6 bases and the V segment lost 5 bases, leaving 1 base of the junction unmatched. The CDR3 protein is CASSWDRGEQYF. CDR3 coding DNA: TGCGCCAGCAGCTGGGACAGGGGCGAGCAGTACTTC.

The sample holds a few counts of this clone. This sequence joins TRBV5-6 and TRBJ1-2, with unresolved D. The CDR3 sequence is 16 residues long. V was trimmed by 1 base and J by 0 bases, leaving 13 bases between them. Germline assignment: CDR1 SGHDT and CDR2 YYEEEE. In nucleotides, the CDR3 is TGTGCCAGCAGCTTGTTTAGAGAGTTTTCTAACTATGGCTACACCTTC. It yields the protein CASSLFREFSNYGYTF. The complete variable domain, with remaining parts taken from reference TRBV5-6 and TRBJ1-2, reads DAGVTQSPTHLIKTRGQQVTLRCSPKSGHDTVSWYQQALGQGPQFIFQYYEEEERQRGNFPDRFSGHQFPNYSSELNVNALLLGDSALYLCASSLFREFSNYGYTFGSGTRLTVV.

This clone has more than one count but fewer than ten. This sequence joins TRBV5-6 and TRBJ1-2; D is ambiguous. V was pared by 0 bases and J by 8 bases, with 14 bases between. Germline CDR1 and CDR2: SGHDT and YYEEEE. This CDR3 region has 14 residues. The CDR3 region is CASSLVALTWGYTF. DNA of the CDR3: TGTGCCAGCAGCTTGGTAGCTCTAACTTGGGGCTACACCTTC.